One and the same sample provided the 3 T cell receptor beta chains below, sequenced in a study of PD-1 blockade in classical Hodgkin lymphoma. Data came from immunoSEQ multiplex PCR; TCRdb stores just in-frame clones and leaves some out. The table records some 8,900 clones, 82% of them present only once. Time point meaning: cycle 4 day 1 (C4D1), after less than seven weeks of nivolumab. The patients all showed relapse after autologous stem cell transplantation, while their brentuximab vedotin exposure varied. The source material was peripheral blood mononuclear cells (PBMCs), sampled before the fourth cycle of nivolumab. All receptors come from a human donor with classical Hodgkin lymphoma.

This chain connects TRBV7-9 to TRBJ1-1; D is ambiguous. This CDR3 spans 8 amino acids. In germline, CDR1 is SEHNR, CDR2 FQNEAQ (reference sequence). V shed 7 bases and J shed 12 bases, with 6 bases lying between them. The CDR3 DNA follows: TGTGCCAGCACCCAAACTTTCTTT. Translated: CASTQTFF.

The rearrangement links TRBV5-8 to TRBJ1-5, with D maybe TRBD1 (5 bases). The CDR3 extends over 15 amino acids. Deletions cut 1 base from V and 0 bases from J, with 8 bases between. CDR1 SGHTS and CDR2 YDEGEE come from the germline V gene. DNA of the CDR3: TGTGCCAGCAGCTTGCAGGGTTATAGCAATCAGCCCCAGCATTTT. Translated, it gives CASSLQGYSNQPQHF.

The rearrangement links TRBV4-2 to TRBJ2-1, with D possibly being TRBD2 (5 bases). The CDR3 consists of 16 residues. The germline V gene encodes CDR1 LGHNA and CDR2 YNFKEQ. The ends were cut back, 0 bases at V and 2 bases at J, with 11 bases in the middle. The DNA for the CDR3 is TGTGCCAGCAGCCAAGATACGGGGATTGCCTACAATGAGCAGTTCTTC. Residues: CASSQDTGIAYNEQFF.